What follows is one TCR beta chain and its context. The V gene's germline CDR1 is MNHEY and CDR2 SMNVEV (reference sequence). This CDR3 region has 14 residues. Trimming shortened V by 3 bases and J by 2 bases, and 11 bases separated the two germline ends. These data are taken from a study of blood T cell repertoires in COVID-19. Across the whole study: There were acute and convalescent COVID-19 samples, and they came from the United States, Italy and Spain. T cells, B-cell-depleted T cells, or PBMCs provided the cDNA or gDNA that served as material.

Source study methods: Reference gene primers were amplified, and this amplification served to estimate nucleated cell counts. Sequencing was performed with immunoSEQ multiplex PCR; in TCRdb, only in-frame clones are kept and a portion is missing. From that table come the V and J calls and clone size; the DNA was used to work out D and trimming. The data contain some 66,000 clones, 90% of them singletons. Sequencing was performed on peripheral blood. This chain links TRBV27 with TRBJ2-7; a possible D gene is TRBD2 (7 bases). The TCR was taken from a human donor with active COVID-19. The donor label of this sample is uncertain. CDR3 DNA sequence: TGTGCCAGCAGTTTTGGGAGGGGGGCCTACGAGCAGTACTTC. Protein product: CASSFGRGAYEQYF.